The 5 T cell receptor beta chains reported below all come from one sample, sequenced in a study of monozygotic twins with inflammatory bowel disease. Using the 5' RACE reads, TCRdb records one entry per CDR3 protein without DNA. The sample holds 70,000 to 95,000 distinct CDR3 sequences. Sequencing was carried out using blood. The receptors here all came from a human donor with ulcerative colitis or Crohn's disease, or a healthy co-twin of an affected twin (not recorded which).

V and J are TRBV5-1 and TRBJ1-1; TCRdb names TRBD1, which stays unverified in the absence of DNA. The germline V gene encodes CDR1 SGHRS and CDR2 YFSETQ. The CDR3 length is 14 residues. The CDR3: CASSLVPGATEAFF.

This CDR3 reads CASSDGLAIGDEQYF. The rearrangement uses TRBV9 and TRBJ2-7; TCRdb lists TRBD2, though no DNA is available to test this call. The CDR3 extends over 15 amino acids. CDR1 SGDLS and CDR2 YYNGEE come from the germline V gene.

The rearrangement joins TRBV7-2 to TRBJ1-2; the TRBD1 assignment by TCRdb is unverifiable without DNA. The CDR3 contains 14 residues. Germline values: CDR1 SGHTA, CDR2 FQGNSA. CDR3 residues: CASSAQGQGYGYTF.

The rearrangement uses TRBV3-1 and TRBJ1-2; TCRdb outputs TRBD1, but without DNA this stays unchecked. The germline gives CDR1 LGHDT, CDR2 YNNKEL (reference sequence). This CDR3 region has 15 residues. The CDR3 loop reads CASSQDTGANYGYTF.

This sequence joins TRBV5-1 and TRBJ2-6; checking the TCRdb D call of TRBD2 is not possible without DNA. Germline V gene data show CDR1 as SGHRS and CDR2 as YFSETQ. This CDR3 has 16 amino acids. The CDR3 here is CASSPDSPSGANVLTF.